These T cell receptor beta chains were read from a single sample in a study of neurological immune-mediated disorders. MiXCR, applied by TCRdb to the 5' RACE reads, yields one record per CDR3 protein. Among 55,000 to 65,000 distinct CDR3 sequences listed, around 3.5% were seen once. What was sequenced was PBMCs. The origin of the receptors is a woman aged 25-40 years with multiple sclerosis. CDR3s include the opening cysteine and the closing phenylalanine or tryptophan. Each record gives: J gene, V gene, clone size, D gene, CDR3 DNA, CDR3 protein. A D gene is named only where the DNA matches it firmly. Not all rows give a size; the values are once, few, many and, for expanded clones, a class.

TRBJ2-3,TRBV7-2,many,.,TGTGCCAGCAGCCGACGGGTCGGGTCTTCAGATACGCAGTATTTT,CASSRRVGSSDTQYF
TRBJ1-2,TRBV20-1,few,.,TGCAGTGCTGGCATATTCGGGGAGGAAGGCTACACCTTC,CSAGIFGEEGYTF
TRBJ2-1,TRBV7-2,few,.,TGTGCCAGCAGCTTTTCGTCTAGGAATGAGCAGTTCTTC,CASSFSSRNEQFF
TRBJ2-3,TRBV5-1,many,.,TGCGCCAGCAGCTTGGGCCTAGATACGCAGTATTTT,CASSLGLDTQYF
TRBJ2-1,TRBV27,many,.,TGTGCCAGCAGTTTAGGGTTCTACAATGAGCAGTTCTTC,CASSLGFYNEQFF
TRBJ1-1,TRBV4-1,many,TRBD1,TGCGCCAGCAGCCGGACAGGGTTTCTTGAAGCTTTCTTT,CASSRTGFLEAFF
TRBJ2-7,TRBV20-1,many,TRBD2,TGCAGTGCTAGGCTAGCGGGAGTTCCCTACGAGCAGTACTTC,CSARLAGVPYEQYF
TRBJ1-6,TRBV9,many,.,TGTGCCAGCAGCGTAGAAGGGTCCCGTAATTCACCCCTCAACTTT,CASSVEGSRNSPLNF
TRBJ2-1,TRBV5-5,many,.,TGTGCCAGCAGCCCCCGGGACTCCATAAACAATGAGCAGTTCTTC,CASSPRDSINNEQFF
TRBJ2-7,TRBV4-2,many,.,TGTGCCAGCAGCCAAGTACGTCGAGCCAAGGCGGGAACACACCACTACGAGCAGTACTTC,CASSQVRRAKAGTHHYEQYF
TRBJ1-1,TRBV3-1,many,.,TGTGCCAGCAGCCAATTACAGAACACTGAAGCTTTCTTT,CASSQLQNTEAFF
TRBJ1-1,TRBV11-2,.,.,TGTGCCAGCAGCTCGAGAACCACGGGGGGGGAACCTGAAGCTTTCTTT,CASSSRTTGGEPEAFF
TRBJ2-2,TRBV12-3/TRBV12-4,many,.,TGTGCCAGCAGCCAAACCCGGGGACGCGCCGGGGAGCTGTTTTTT,CASSQTRGRAGELFF
TRBJ1-1,TRBV5-1,many,.,TGCGCCAGCAGCTTACCCCATCAGGGAACTGAAGCTTTCTTT,CASSLPHQGTEAFF
TRBJ2-6,TRBV3-1,many,.,TGTGCCAGCTTAGGGTCTGGGGCCAACGTCCTGACTTTC,CASLGSGANVLTF
TRBJ2-5,TRBV10-3,many,.,TGTGCCATCACAATAAGGGCGGGTGAGACCCAGTACTTC,CAITIRAGETQYF